One and the same sample provided the 12 T cell receptor beta chains below, sequenced in a study of blood T cell repertoires in COVID-19. Sequencing was performed with immunoSEQ multiplex PCR; in TCRdb, only in-frame clones are kept and a portion is missing. The sample holds 200,000 to 250,000 clones, over 70% seen once. Source material: PBMCs or T cells enriched from blood (not recorded which). The receptors originated from a woman aged 30 to 39 who had been exposed to COVID-19.

The V gene is TRBV19, the J gene TRBJ2-1; 7 bases map to TRBD2. Looked up from germline, CDR1 is LNHDA and CDR2 is SQIVND (reference sequence). Germline trimming cut 3 bases from V and 6 bases from J; bases unmatched to any gene: 20. CDR3 length: 19 amino acids. The CDR3 bases are TGTGCCAGTAGTATCAGGAATGGAGCGGGACCTACGAGGGGCAATGAGCAGTTCTTC. It specifies CASSIRNGAGPTRGNEQFF.

The chain links TRBV29-1 to TRBJ2-1, with a weak D call TRBD2 (6 bases). The germline V gene has CDR1 SQVTM and CDR2 ANQGSEA. Between the trimmed V and J ends, which lost 6 bases and 5 bases, there was a span of 23 bases. This CDR3 has 16 amino acids. CDR3 sequence: CSVAFLTFSGDNEQFF. The CDR3 bases are TGCAGCGTCGCTTTTCTAACATTTTCGGGGGACAATGAGCAGTTCTTC.

The V call is TRBV6-1, the J call TRBJ1-1; a possible D gene is TRBD1 (5 bases). V was trimmed by 4 bases and J by 0 bases, leaving 18 bases between them. This CDR3 has 17 residues. Germline assignment: CDR1 MNHNS and CDR2 SASEGT. The CDR3 DNA reads TGTGCCAGCAGTGCTTTTCCGGGACTCTTCATGAACACTGAAGCTTTCTTT. This gives the protein CASSAFPGLFMNTEAFF.

The gene calls are TRBV4-1 and TRBJ2-7; 8 positions agree with TRBD1. The ends lost 2 bases at V and 5 bases at J; junction bases unmatched: 5. The CDR3 is made up of 14 amino acids. Germline-derived CDR1 and CDR2 are MGHRA and YSYEKL. The DNA of the CDR3 is TGCGCCAGCAGCCAACTGGACAGGGCTAACGAGCAGTACTTC. Translation gives CASSQLDRANEQYF.

The genes are TRBV9 and TRBJ1-3, with TRBD1 as a possible D gene (5 bases). The V end lost 0 bases, the J end lost 4 bases, and 11 bases lay between the germline ends. CDR3 length: 15 amino acids. Germline CDR1 is SGDLS and CDR2 is YYNGEE. CDR3 sequence: CASSVDGGGGNTIYF. CDR3 coding DNA: TGTGCCAGCAGCGTAGACGGGGGAGGCGGAAACACCATATATTTT. The full variable domain, completed using reference TRBV9 and TRBJ1-3, is DSGVTQTPKHLITATGQRVTLRCSPRSGDLSVYWYQQSLDQGLQFLIQYYNGEERAKGNILERFSAQQFPDLHSELNLSSLELGDSALYFCASSVDGGGGNTIYFGEGSWLTVV.

The rearrangement uses TRBV7-9 and TRBJ1-5; D possibly corresponds to TRBD1 (5 bases). The CDR3 has 14 amino acids. The V gene's germline CDR1 is SEHNR and CDR2 FQNEAQ (reference sequence). V was shortened by 1 base and J by 5 bases, with 9 bases between the two germline ends. CDR3 nucleotide sequence: TGTGCCAGCAGCTTAGTTGGGGCCGATCAGCCCCAGCATTTT. Translation: CASSLVGADQPQHF.

The gene calls are TRBV10-3 and TRBJ2-1; D gene ambiguous. Germline CDR1 is ENHRY and CDR2 is SYGVKD. Trimming left V 6 bases short and J 3 bases short, with 3 bases between. The CDR3 totals 11 residues. The DNA of the CDR3 is TGTGCCATCAGCAACTACAATGAGCAGTTCTTC. It translates to CAISNYNEQFF.

The J gene is TRBJ1-1, the V gene TRBV12-5; the D is unclear. Germline values: CDR1 LGHNT, CDR2 FRNRAP. The CDR3 covers 14 residues. V was shortened by 0 bases and J by 3 bases, with 8 bases between the two germline ends. In nucleotides, the CDR3 is TGTGCTAGTGGTTTGGTACCGGCGGACACTGAAGCTTTCTTT. Its translation is CASGLVPADTEAFF. Drawing the rest from reference TRBV12-5 and TRBJ1-1, the complete variable domain is DARVTQTPRHKVTEMGQEVTMRCQPILGHNTVFWYRQTMMQGLELLAYFRNRAPLDDSGMPKDRFSAEMPDATLATLKIQPSEPRDSAVYFCASGLVPADTEAFFGQGTRLTVV.

The chain uses TRBV15 and TRBJ2-5, with D hard to call. CDR3 length: 13 amino acids. Looked up from germline, CDR1 is LNHNV and CDR2 is YYDKDF (reference sequence). V dropped 1 base and J dropped 5 bases, with 8 bases sitting between them. The CDR3 here is CATSRGKEETQYF. The DNA of the CDR3 is TGTGCCACCAGCAGAGGGAAGGAGGAGACCCAGTACTTC.

The rearrangement uses TRBV9 and TRBJ1-5; D may be TRBD1 (5 bases). The CDR3 consists of 14 residues. V shed 2 bases and J shed 4 bases, with 10 bases lying between them. The germline gives CDR1 SGDLS, CDR2 YYNGEE. The chain's CDR3 is CASSVGQGNQPQHF. The CDR3 bases are TGTGCCAGCAGCGTTGGCCAGGGTAATCAGCCCCAGCATTTT. Variable domain in full (rest from reference TRBV9 and TRBJ1-5): DSGVTQTPKHLITATGQRVTLRCSPRSGDLSVYWYQQSLDQGLQFLIQYYNGEERAKGNILERFSAQQFPDLHSELNLSSLELGDSALYFCASSVGQGNQPQHFGDGTRLSIL.

The CDR3 here is CATSRGRQWDGYTF. DNA of the CDR3: TGTGCCACCAGCAGAGGTAGACAGTGGGATGGCTACACCTTC. V usage is TRBV15 and J usage is TRBJ1-2, with D possibly matching TRBD1 (5 bases). Germline V gene data show CDR1 as LNHNV and CDR2 as YYDKDF (reference sequence). V was shortened by 1 base and J by 6 bases, with 12 bases between the two germline ends. The CDR3 loop spans 14 amino acids.

V usage is TRBV2 and J usage is TRBJ2-6; D is unresolved. This CDR3 is built from 14 residues. Germline assignment: CDR1 SNHLY and CDR2 FYNNEI. V shed 7 bases and J shed 1 base, with 8 bases lying between them. The CDR3 nucleotides read TGTGCCAGCAAAGCTACGTCTGGGGCCAACGTCCTGACTTTC. Translated: CASKATSGANVLTF. Using reference TRBV2 and TRBJ2-6 for the parts outside the CDR3, the full variable domain is EPEVTQTPSHQVTQMGQEVILRCVPISNHLYFYWYRQILGQKVEFLVSFYNNEISEKSEIFDDQFSVERPDGSNFTLKIRSTKLEDSAMYFCASKATSGANVLTFGAGSRLTVL.